The entry that follows covers one T cell receptor (beta chain) sequence. This record comes from a study of blood T cell repertoires in COVID-19. Study-wide background: Acute-phase and convalescent COVID-19 samples originated in the United States, Italy and Spain. PBMCs, B-cell-depleted T cells, or T cells provided the cDNA or gDNA that made up the material.

Germline V gene data show CDR1 as MDHEN and CDR2 as SYDVKM. The CDR3 totals 15 residues. V lost 8 bases and J lost 0, with 14 bases in between. In the study's own analysis: Amplification with reference gene primers provided the estimates of nucleated cell counts. Using immunoSEQ multiplex PCR, the repertoire was profiled, and TCRdb retains in-frame clones only, with some absent. Clone size and V and J calls were adopted from that table, with D and trimming inferred from the DNA. The sample lists hundreds of thousands of clones, around 88% occurring once. V usage is TRBV28 and J usage is TRBJ1-3; the D is unclear. The receptor comes from a woman between 45 and 65 years old with acute or convalescent COVID-19. The sequenced material came from peripheral blood. CDR3 region: CASGLAGDSGNTIYF. CDR3 DNA: TGTGCCAGCGGACTGGCAGGAGACTCTGGAAACACCATATATTTT. Full variable domain (missing parts from reference TRBV28 and TRBJ1-3): DVKVTQSSRYLVKRTGEKVFLECVQDMDHENMFWYRQDPGLGLRLIYFSYDVKMKEKGDIPEGYSVSREKKERFSLILESASTNQTSMYLCASGLAGDSGNTIYFGEGSWLTVV.